The present TCR beta chain was sequenced within a study of OX40 agonist ivuxolimab in advanced cancers. Trimming shortened V by 7 bases and J by 6 bases, and 16 bases separated the two germline ends. Per germline, CDR1 SNHLY and CDR2 FYNNEI. This CDR3 region has 13 residues. Using immunoSEQ multiplex PCR, the repertoire was profiled, and TCRdb retains in-frame clones only, with some absent. The repertoire includes around 44,000 clones, more than 80% of them detected once, and around 0.6% sits in the top ten. Autoimmune disease history or systemic immunosuppression barred patients. On cycle 4 day 1 and cycle 7 day 1, as well as at baseline, blood was sampled.

This sequence was found in an adult with an advanced solid tumor such as melanoma, head and neck, liver or kidney cancer. V usage is TRBV2 and J usage is TRBJ2-7, with D possibly TRBD1 on 6 matching bases. Here the sequenced sample was CD4+ or CD8+ T cells sorted from blood, taken in a trial of the OX40 agonist ivuxolimab. The CDR3 nucleotides are TGTGCCAGCACTCGGACAGCCCCCCTCGAGCAGTACTTC. It encodes CASTRTAPLEQYF.